What follows are 21 T cell receptor beta chains derived from one specimen sequenced in a study of OX40 agonist ivuxolimab in advanced cancers. The protocol was immunoSEQ multiplex PCR, while the TCRdb copy is restricted to in-frame clones and leaves out a portion. The top ten hold around 1.8% of the sample, which has tens of thousands of clones, just over 85% seen once. The sample consisted of CD4+ or CD8+ T cells sorted from blood, taken in a trial of the OX40 agonist ivuxolimab. The receptors were sampled from an adult with an advanced solid tumor such as melanoma, head and neck, liver or kidney cancer.

J is TRBJ2-1 and V is TRBV29-1, with D maybe TRBD2 (5 bases). This CDR3 is 14 amino acids long. V gave up 3 bases and J gave up 0 bases, with 9 bases separating them. Germline V gives CDR1 SQVTM, CDR2 ANQGSEA. CDR3 coding DNA: TGCAGCGTTGACGGGGTAAGCTCCTACAATGAGCAGTTCTTC. Translating gives CSVDGVSSYNEQFF.

This chain connects TRBV19 to TRBJ1-5; 10 bases map to TRBD1. The germline gives CDR1 LNHDA, CDR2 SQIVND (reference sequence). V lost 7 bases, J lost 7 bases, and 13 bases stayed unmatched. There are 16 residues in the CDR3. CDR3 nucleotide sequence: TGTGCCAGTACCACCCCCGCCGGGACAGGGGACCAGCCCCAGCATTTT. This sequence encodes CASTTPAGTGDQPQHF.

This chain connects TRBV28 to TRBJ1-6, with 7 bases aligning to TRBD1. Germline V CDR1 and CDR2: MDHEN, SYDVKM. The CDR3 is 16 residues long. The V segment lost 5 bases and the J segment 0 bases; nucleotides outside the gene matches: 4. CDR3 coding DNA: TGTGCCAGCAGTAGGGGACAGAGCTCCTATAATTCACCCCTCCACTTT. It encodes CASSRGQSSYNSPLHF.

CDR3 amino acids: CASSPEEKLFF. The CDR3, as DNA: TGCGCCAGCAGTCCCGAGGAAAAACTGTTTTTT. The chain recombines TRBV10-2 with TRBJ1-4; no reliable D call. Germline CDR1 reads WSHSY; CDR2 reads SAAADI. The V gene lost 5 bases and the J gene lost 8 bases, with 6 bases spanning the gap. This CDR3 has 11 amino acids.

This chain connects TRBV5-6 to TRBJ2-7; the match to TRBD2 covers 10 bases. This CDR3 is built from 15 residues. Germline CDR1 and CDR2: SGHDT and YYEEEE. Trimming cost V 3 bases and J 2 bases; bases outside gene matches: 5. Written as DNA, the CDR3 is TGTGCCAGCAGCTCTACTAGCGGGGTTCCCTACGAGCAGTACTTC. Translating gives CASSSTSGVPYEQYF.

This chain connects TRBV2 to TRBJ2-2, with 7 bases aligning to TRBD1. The CDR3 spans 16 residues. Germline V gives CDR1 SNHLY, CDR2 FYNNEI. V lost 6 bases to trimming and J lost 1 base; unmatched junction nucleotides: 8. CDR3 amino acids: CASRAQGRMNTGELFF. The CDR3 region has the DNA TGTGCCAGCAGGGCACAGGGGAGAATGAACACCGGGGAGCTGTTTTTT.

The sample holds one count of this clone. This sequence joins TRBV28 and TRBJ2-5; a weak D match, TRBD2 (5 bases). This CDR3 comprises 13 residues. CDR1 and CDR2 from the germline V gene are MDHEN and SYDVKM. The V gene lost 4 bases and the J gene lost 5 bases, with 11 bases spanning the gap. In DNA, the CDR3 is TGTGCCAGCAGTTCGCCGGGAAAGGAGACCCAGTACTTC. Translating it yields CASSSPGKETQYF.

The rearrangement uses TRBV7-2 and TRBJ1-2; 9 bases are a match to TRBD1. Germline CDR1 and CDR2: SGHTA and FQGNSA. The trim removed 2 bases at V and 6 bases at J, leaving 1 base unmatched. The CDR3 totals 13 residues. This CDR3 reads CASSLRQGDGYTF. The CDR3 nucleotides are TGTGCCAGCAGCTTAAGACAGGGGGATGGCTACACCTTC.

This clone was observed once. The V call is TRBV9, the J call TRBJ2-7; D is unclear. Germline-derived CDR1 and CDR2 are SGDLS and YYNGEE. The length of the CDR3 is 13 residues. V lost 0 bases, J lost 2 bases, and 6 bases lay in between. CDR3 sequence (DNA): TGTGCCAGCAGCGTAGACGATGCCTACGAGCAGTACTTC. This codes for CASSVDDAYEQYF.

The chain uses TRBV4-3 and TRBJ2-4, with 7 bases aligning to TRBD1. This CDR3 comprises 17 residues. V shed 0 bases and J 2 bases; nucleotides not matched to a gene: 7. CDR1 is LGHNA and CDR2 is YSLEER in the germline V gene. In DNA form, the CDR3 reads TGCGCCAGCAGCCAAGATTGGTCCAGGGGGTCCAAAAACATTCAGTACTTC. Protein sequence: CASSQDWSRGSKNIQYF.

This chain uses TRBV28 with TRBJ2-7; D possibly corresponds to TRBD2 (5 bases). CDR1 MDHEN and CDR2 SYDVKM come from the germline V gene. V was cut by 5 bases and J by 5 bases, with 16 bases left in between. The CDR3 loop spans 14 amino acids. The CDR3 DNA follows: TGTGCCAGCAGTATGCCGGGGAGCGTAAACGAGCAGTACTTC. Protein product: CASSMPGSVNEQYF.

The V and J genes are TRBV7-2 and TRBJ2-1; perhaps TRBD2 as D (5 bases). Germline V gene sequence: CDR1 SGHTA, CDR2 FQGNSA. CDR3 size: 13 residues. V lost 1 base and J lost 8, with 9 bases in between. The CDR3 DNA reads TGTGCCAGCAGCTTAGGGAGGCTGGATGAGCAGTTCTTC. Its protein is CASSLGRLDEQFF.

This chain joins TRBV29-1 and TRBJ2-5; 9 nucleotides line up with TRBD1. The V segment lost 1 base and the J segment 5 bases; nucleotides outside the gene matches: 2. The CDR3 has 13 residues. Germline values: CDR1 SQVTM, CDR2 ANQGSEA. DNA of the CDR3: TGCAGCGTTGAAGGACAGGGGGGGGAGACCCAGTACTTC. As protein: CSVEGQGGETQYF.

J is TRBJ1-6 and V is TRBV9; D is unclear. V shed 4 bases and J shed 0 bases, with 20 bases lying between them. CDR1 SGDLS and CDR2 YYNGEE come from the germline V gene. This CDR3 region has 19 residues. DNA for the CDR3: TGTGCCAGCAGCTACGGGGTCAACTACCCCCTCTCCTATAATTCACCCCTCCACTTT. The encoded protein is CASSYGVNYPLSYNSPLHF.

This rearrangement joins TRBV4-3 to TRBJ1-1; 9 bases map to TRBD1. Germline V gene lookup returns CDR1 LGHNA and CDR2 YSLEER. V lost 2 bases, J lost 1 base, and 14 bases stayed unmatched. The CDR3 sequence is 19 residues long. In DNA form, the CDR3 reads TGCGCCAGCAGCCAATTTGGAACCGGGACAGGGAAGGGGAACACTGAAGCTTTCTTT. Translation: CASSQFGTGTGKGNTEAFF.

The rearrangement links TRBV7-2 to TRBJ2-7, with D perhaps being TRBD1 or TRBD2 (5 bases each). V lost 5 bases to trimming and J lost 3 bases, with 11 bases between them. Germline V gene lookup returns CDR1 SGHTA and CDR2 FQGNSA. The CDR3 spans 13 residues. CDR3 DNA sequence: TGTGCCAGCAGCCTCGGGGCCGGCTACGAGCAGTACTTC. Its protein is CASSLGAGYEQYF.

The gene calls are TRBV7-3 and TRBJ2-3; 9 bases are a match to TRBD2. Trimming removed 1 base from V and 2 bases from J; junction bases left unmatched: 7. The CDR3 loop spans 17 amino acids. The V gene's germline CDR1 is SGHTA and CDR2 FQGTGA. The CDR3 loop is CASSLMVLAGPTDTQYF. As DNA, the CDR3 is TGTGCCAGCAGCTTAATGGTTCTAGCGGGGCCCACAGATACGCAGTATTTT.

This chain joins TRBV5-8 and TRBJ2-5; 9 nucleotides agree with TRBD2. J lost 5 bases, V lost 5 bases, and 10 bases had no gene match. This CDR3 contains 15 residues. The germline CDR1 and CDR2 sequences are SGHTS and YDEGEE. The CDR3 is CASSPGGRAWETQYF. Here the CDR3 DNA reads TGTGCCAGCAGTCCCGGCGGGAGGGCCTGGGAGACCCAGTACTTC.

This clone has only a few counts. The gene calls are TRBV28 and TRBJ1-3, with 10 bases lining up with TRBD1. Germline CDR1 reads MDHEN; CDR2 reads SYDVKM. With 5 bases clipped from V and 0 bases from J, the junction kept 7 bases outside the gene matches. The CDR3 covers 17 residues. The CDR3 nucleotides are TGTGCCAGCAGTACTACCGGGACAGGGGTCTCTGGAAACACCATATATTTT. The encoded protein is CASSTTGTGVSGNTIYF.

The chain uses TRBV7-3 and TRBJ2-1; the match to TRBD2 covers 7 bases. V was pared by 8 bases and J by 8 bases, with 9 bases of the junction left unmatched. The CDR3 sequence is 13 residues long. Germline loops: CDR1 SGHTA, CDR2 FQGTGA. The CDR3 spells CASGRDYSHEQFF. CDR3 DNA: TGTGCCAGCGGCCGGGACTATTCCCATGAGCAGTTCTTC.

This clone was seen only a few times. The V and J genes are TRBV28 and TRBJ2-3, with D possibly being TRBD1 (6 bases). In germline, CDR1 is MDHEN, CDR2 SYDVKM. The CDR3 has 17 residues. Trimming took 4 bases from V and 4 from J, leaving 21 bases between them. CDR3 amino acids: CASSSHGVGGASDTQYF. In DNA, the CDR3 is TGTGCCAGCAGTTCCCACGGGGTAGGGGGAGCTTCAGATACGCAGTATTTT.